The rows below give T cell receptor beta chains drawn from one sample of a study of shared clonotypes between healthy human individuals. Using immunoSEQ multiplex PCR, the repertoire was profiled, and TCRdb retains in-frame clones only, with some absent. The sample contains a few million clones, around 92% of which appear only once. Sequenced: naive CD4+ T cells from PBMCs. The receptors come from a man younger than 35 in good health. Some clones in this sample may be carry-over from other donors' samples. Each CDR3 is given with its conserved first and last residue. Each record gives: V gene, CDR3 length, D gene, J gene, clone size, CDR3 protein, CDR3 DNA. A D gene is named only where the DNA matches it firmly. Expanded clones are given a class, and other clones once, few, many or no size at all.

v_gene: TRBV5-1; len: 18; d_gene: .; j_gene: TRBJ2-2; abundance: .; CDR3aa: CASSPRPGQNANTGELFF; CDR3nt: TGCGCCAGCAGCCCACGACCCGGACAGAACGCGAACACCGGGGAGCTGTTTTTT
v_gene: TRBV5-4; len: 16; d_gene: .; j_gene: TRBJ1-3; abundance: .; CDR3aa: CASSLGPQGAGNTIYF; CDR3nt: TGTGCCAGCAGCTTAGGACCACAGGGAGCTGGAAACACCATATATTTT
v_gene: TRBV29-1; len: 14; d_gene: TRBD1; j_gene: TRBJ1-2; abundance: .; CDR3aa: CSVIPGQGDYGYTF; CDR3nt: TGCAGCGTCATCCCGGGACAGGGAGACTATGGCTACACCTTC
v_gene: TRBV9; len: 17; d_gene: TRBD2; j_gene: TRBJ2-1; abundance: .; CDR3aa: CASSKGLAGSSYNEQFF; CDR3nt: TGTGCCAGCAGCAAAGGACTAGCGGGGAGCTCCTACAATGAGCAGTTCTTC
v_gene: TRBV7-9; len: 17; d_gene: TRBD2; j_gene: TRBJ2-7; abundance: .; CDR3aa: CASSLARDWGLAYEQYF; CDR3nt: TGTGCCAGCAGCTTAGCGAGGGATTGGGGACTAGCATACGAGCAGTACTTC
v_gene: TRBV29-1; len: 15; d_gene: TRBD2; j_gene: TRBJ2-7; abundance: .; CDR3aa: CSVRASGSHTGEQYF; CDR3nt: TGCAGCGTTAGGGCTAGCGGGAGCCATACCGGAGAGCAGTACTTC
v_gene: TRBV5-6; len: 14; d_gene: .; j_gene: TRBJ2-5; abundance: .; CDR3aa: CASSFGTVQETQYF; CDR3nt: TGTGCCAGCAGCTTCGGGACCGTACAAGAGACCCAGTACTTC
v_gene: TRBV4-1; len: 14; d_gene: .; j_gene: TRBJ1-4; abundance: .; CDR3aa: CASSRGQVNEKLFF; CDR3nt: TGCGCCAGCAGCCGCGGGCAGGTAAATGAAAAACTGTTTTTT
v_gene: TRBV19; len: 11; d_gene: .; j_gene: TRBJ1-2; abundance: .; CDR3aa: CASTGRYGYTF; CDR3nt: TGTGCCAGTACGGGGAGATATGGCTACACCTTC
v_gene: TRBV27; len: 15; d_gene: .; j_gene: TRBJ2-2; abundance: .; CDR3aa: CASSFQPFNTGELFF; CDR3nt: TGTGCCAGCAGTTTCCAGCCGTTTAACACCGGGGAGCTGTTTTTT
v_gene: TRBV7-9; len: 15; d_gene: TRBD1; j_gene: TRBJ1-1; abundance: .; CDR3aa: CASSARQGMNTEAFF; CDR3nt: TGTGCCAGCAGCGCACGACAGGGGATGAACACTGAAGCTTTCTTT
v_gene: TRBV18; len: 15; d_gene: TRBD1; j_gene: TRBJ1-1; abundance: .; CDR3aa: CASSPAGQRNTEAFF; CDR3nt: TGTGCCAGCTCACCGGCGGGACAGAGGAACACTGAAGCTTTCTTT
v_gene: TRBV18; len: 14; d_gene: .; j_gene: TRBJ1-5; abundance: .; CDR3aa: CASSPAGADQPQHF; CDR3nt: TGTGCCAGCTCACCGGCAGGGGCAGATCAGCCCCAGCATTTT
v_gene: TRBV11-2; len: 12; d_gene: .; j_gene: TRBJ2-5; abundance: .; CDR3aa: CASSLVLETQYF; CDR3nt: TGTGCCAGCAGCTTAGTCTTGGAGACCCAGTACTTC
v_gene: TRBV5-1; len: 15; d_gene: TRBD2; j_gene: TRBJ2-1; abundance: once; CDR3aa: CASSLDSGRMNEQFF; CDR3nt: TGCGCCAGCAGCTTGGATAGCGGGAGAATGAATGAGCAGTTCTTC
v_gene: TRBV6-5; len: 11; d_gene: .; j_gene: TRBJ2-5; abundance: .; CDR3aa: CASSGQETQYF; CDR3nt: TGTGCCAGCAGTGGTCAAGAGACCCAGTACTTC
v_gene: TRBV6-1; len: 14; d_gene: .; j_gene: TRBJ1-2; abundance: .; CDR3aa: CASSVPRGGVGYTF; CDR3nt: TGTGCCAGCAGTGTTCCCCGGGGGGGAGTTGGCTACACCTTC
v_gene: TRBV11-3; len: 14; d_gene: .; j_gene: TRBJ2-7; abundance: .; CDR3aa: CASSPSAGTYEQYF; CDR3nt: TGTGCCAGCAGCCCATCGGCCGGGACCTACGAGCAGTACTTC
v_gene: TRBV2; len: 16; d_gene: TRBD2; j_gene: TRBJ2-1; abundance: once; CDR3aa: CASSGELAGSYNEQFF; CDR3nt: TGTGCCAGCAGTGGGGAACTAGCGGGCTCCTACAATGAGCAGTTCTTC
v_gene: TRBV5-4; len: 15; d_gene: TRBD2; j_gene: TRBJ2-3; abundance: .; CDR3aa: CASSLGLAGGDTQYF; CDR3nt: TGTGCCAGCAGCTTGGGACTAGCGGGAGGCGATACGCAGTATTTT
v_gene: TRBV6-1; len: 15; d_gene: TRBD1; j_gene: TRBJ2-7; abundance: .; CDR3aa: CASRSTGGDKSEQYF; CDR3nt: TGTGCCAGCAGAAGCACAGGGGGCGACAAGAGCGAGCAGTACTTC
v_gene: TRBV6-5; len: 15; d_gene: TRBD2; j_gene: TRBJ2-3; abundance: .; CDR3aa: CASSYLAGELNTQYF; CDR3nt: TGTGCCAGCAGTTACCTAGCGGGAGAGTTAAATACGCAGTATTTT
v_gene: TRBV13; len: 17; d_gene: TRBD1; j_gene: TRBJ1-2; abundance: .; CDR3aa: CASSATLKGQGRDGYTF; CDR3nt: TGTGCCAGCAGCGCGACGTTGAAAGGACAGGGACGGGATGGCTACACCTTC
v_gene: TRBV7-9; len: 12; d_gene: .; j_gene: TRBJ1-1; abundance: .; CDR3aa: CASSFRATEAFF; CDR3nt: TGTGCCAGCAGCTTCAGGGCCACTGAAGCTTTCTTT
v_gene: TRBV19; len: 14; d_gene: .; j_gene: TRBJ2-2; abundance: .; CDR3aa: CASERGALTGELFF; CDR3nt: TGTGCCAGCGAAAGAGGAGCGCTCACCGGGGAGCTGTTTTTT
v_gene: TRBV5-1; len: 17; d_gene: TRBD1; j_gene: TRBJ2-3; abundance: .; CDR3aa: CASSLANTGADTDTQYF; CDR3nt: TGCGCCAGCAGCTTGGCAAATACAGGGGCGGACACAGATACGCAGTATTTT
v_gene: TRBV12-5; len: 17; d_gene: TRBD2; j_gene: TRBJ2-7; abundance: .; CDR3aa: CASGLVVAGGSYSEQYF; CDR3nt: TGTGCTAGTGGTTTGGTGGTAGCGGGAGGTTCCTATAGCGAGCAGTACTTC
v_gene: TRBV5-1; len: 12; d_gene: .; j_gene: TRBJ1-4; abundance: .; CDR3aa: CASSLVGEKLFF; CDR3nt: TGCGCCAGCAGCTTGGTGGGCGAAAAACTGTTTTTT
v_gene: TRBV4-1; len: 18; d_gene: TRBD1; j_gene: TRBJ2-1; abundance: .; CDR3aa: CASSSRGGQGAIGAEQFF; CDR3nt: TGCGCCAGCAGCTCACGGGGGGGACAGGGGGCTATCGGGGCTGAGCAGTTCTTC
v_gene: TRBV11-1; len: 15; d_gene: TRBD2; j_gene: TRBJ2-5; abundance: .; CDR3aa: CASSFTGTSEETQYF; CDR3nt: TGTGCCAGCAGCTTTACCGGGACTAGCGAAGAGACCCAGTACTTC
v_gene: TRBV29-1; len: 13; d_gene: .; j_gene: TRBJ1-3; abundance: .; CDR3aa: CSVIRLSGNTIYF; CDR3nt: TGCAGCGTTATAAGGTTGTCTGGAAACACCATATATTTT
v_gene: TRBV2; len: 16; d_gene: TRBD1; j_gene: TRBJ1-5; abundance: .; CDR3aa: CASRARQGGFNQPQHF; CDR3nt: TGTGCCAGCAGGGCCAGACAGGGGGGGTTCAATCAGCCCCAGCATTTT
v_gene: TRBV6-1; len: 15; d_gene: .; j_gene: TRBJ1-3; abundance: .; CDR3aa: CASSVGAYSGNTIYF; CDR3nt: TGTGCCAGCAGTGTTGGGGCCTACTCTGGAAACACCATATATTTT
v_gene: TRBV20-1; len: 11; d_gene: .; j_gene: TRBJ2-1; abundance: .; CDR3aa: CSAKQWSEQFF; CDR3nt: TGCAGTGCGAAACAGTGGTCTGAGCAGTTCTTC
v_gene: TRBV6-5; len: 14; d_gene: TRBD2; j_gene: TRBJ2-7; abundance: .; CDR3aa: CASTPTSGKGKMYF; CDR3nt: TGTGCCAGCACACCTACTAGCGGGAAGGGAAAGATGTACTTC
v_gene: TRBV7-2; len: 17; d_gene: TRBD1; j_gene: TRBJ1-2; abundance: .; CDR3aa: CASSLLGQENSNYGYTF; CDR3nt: TGTGCCAGCAGCCTCCTAGGACAGGAGAATTCTAACTATGGCTACACCTTC
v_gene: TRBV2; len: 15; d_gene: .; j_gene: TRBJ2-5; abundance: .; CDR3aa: CASKRRITEQETQYF; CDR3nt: TGTGCCAGCAAGAGGAGGATCACAGAACAAGAGACCCAGTACTTC
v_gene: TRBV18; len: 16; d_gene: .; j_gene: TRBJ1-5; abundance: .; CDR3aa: CASSPQSGTVNQPQHF; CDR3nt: TGTGCCAGCTCACCACAGTCTGGAACAGTCAATCAGCCCCAGCATTTT
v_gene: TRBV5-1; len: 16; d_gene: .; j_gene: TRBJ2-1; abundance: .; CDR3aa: CASSLDRSGIYNEQFF; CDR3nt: TGCGCCAGCAGCTTGGATCGAAGCGGCATTTACAATGAGCAGTTCTTC
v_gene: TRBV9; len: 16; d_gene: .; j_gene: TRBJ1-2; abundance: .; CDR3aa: CASSAPGRGGPYGYTF; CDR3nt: TGTGCCAGCAGCGCACCCGGACGCGGGGGTCCCTATGGCTACACCTTC
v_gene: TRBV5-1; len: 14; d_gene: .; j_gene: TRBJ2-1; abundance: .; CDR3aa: CASSLESTVQGQFF; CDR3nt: TGCGCCAGCAGCTTGGAAAGTACCGTCCAAGGGCAGTTCTTC
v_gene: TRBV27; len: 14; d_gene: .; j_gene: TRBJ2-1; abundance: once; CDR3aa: CASRAASSYNEQFF; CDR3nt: TGTGCCAGCAGAGCGGCTAGCTCCTACAATGAGCAGTTCTTC
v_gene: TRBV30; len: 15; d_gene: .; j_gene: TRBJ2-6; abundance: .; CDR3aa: CAWSPFSRGANVLTF; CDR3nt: TGTGCCTGGAGTCCGTTTTCCCGTGGGGCCAACGTCCTGACTTTC
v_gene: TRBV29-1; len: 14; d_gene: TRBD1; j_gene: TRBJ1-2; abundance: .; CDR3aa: CSVEGQAINYGYTF; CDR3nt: TGCAGCGTTGAGGGACAGGCCATTAACTATGGCTACACCTTC
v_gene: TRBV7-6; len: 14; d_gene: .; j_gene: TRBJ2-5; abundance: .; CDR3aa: CASSPDRDGETQYF; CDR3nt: TGTGCCAGCAGCCCGGACCGGGACGGTGAGACCCAGTACTTC
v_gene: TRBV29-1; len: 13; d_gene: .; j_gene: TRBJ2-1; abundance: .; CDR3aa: CSVGGVLLNEQFF; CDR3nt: TGCAGCGTTGGCGGGGTACTTCTCAATGAGCAGTTCTTC
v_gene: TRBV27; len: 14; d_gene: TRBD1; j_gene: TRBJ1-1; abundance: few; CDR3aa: CASSFDRANTEAFF; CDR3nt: TGTGCCAGCAGTTTCGACAGGGCAAACACTGAAGCTTTCTTT
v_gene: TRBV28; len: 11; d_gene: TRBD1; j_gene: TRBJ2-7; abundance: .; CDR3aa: CASSTYGTGNF; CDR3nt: TGTGCCAGCAGTACCTACGGGACAGGGAACTTC
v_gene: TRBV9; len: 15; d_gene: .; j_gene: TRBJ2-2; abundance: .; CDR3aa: CASSVGSGGTGELFF; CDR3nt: TGTGCCAGCAGCGTAGGGAGCGGAGGCACCGGGGAGCTGTTTTTT
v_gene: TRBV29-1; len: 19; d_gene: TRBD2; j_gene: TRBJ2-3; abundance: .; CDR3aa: CSVFGSGSPPKLFTDTQYF; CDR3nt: TGCAGCGTTTTTGGTAGCGGGAGTCCTCCCAAATTGTTCACAGATACGCAGTATTTT